The rows below give T cell receptor beta chains drawn from one sample of a study of cytomegalovirus exposure and HLA in healthy donors. TCRdb keeps only in-frame clones here, not all; method: immunoSEQ multiplex PCR. The table records around 99,000 clones, around 73% of them present only once. Sequencing was done on a sample of PBMCs. The receptor source for this set is a man aged 35-49 years in good health and CMV-seronegative. CDR3s include the opening cysteine and the closing phenylalanine or tryptophan. Fields, in order: CDR3 length, V gene, CDR3 protein.

CDR3 length: 13
V gene: TRBV30
CDR3 protein: CARSGQYQETQYF

CDR3 length: 14
V gene: TRBV9
CDR3 protein: CASSADRTTDTQYF

CDR3 length: 14
V gene: TRBV6-6
CDR3 protein: CASSTAGQGTEAFF

CDR3 length: 15
V gene: TRBV10-2
CDR3 protein: CASSEWAGNTGELFF

CDR3 length: 14
V gene: TRBV5-4
CDR3 protein: CASSFRGGNYGYTF

CDR3 length: 16
V gene: TRBV19
CDR3 protein: CASSRNDREKNYGYTF

CDR3 length: 15
V gene: TRBV18
CDR3 protein: CASSPRQSQNTEAFF

CDR3 length: 13
V gene: TRBV10-2
CDR3 protein: CASGTGPSSTIYF

CDR3 length: 15
V gene: TRBV28
CDR3 protein: CASSLLQGHTDTQYF

CDR3 length: 15
V gene: TRBV30
CDR3 protein: CAWTSGQGGNSPLHF

CDR3 length: 13
V gene: TRBV2
CDR3 protein: CASGGQLQETQYF

CDR3 length: 12
V gene: TRBV30
CDR3 protein: CAWSEAWYEQYF

CDR3 length: 15
V gene: TRBV5-6
CDR3 protein: CASSIRDRDNQPQHF

CDR3 length: 14
V gene: TRBV29-1
CDR3 protein: CSVESQRGTDTQYF

CDR3 length: 15
V gene: TRBV6-1
CDR3 protein: CASSAVDRAGNTIYF

CDR3 length: 16
V gene: TRBV5-4
CDR3 protein: CASRSEGTGTGNTIYF

CDR3 length: 15
V gene: TRBV7-9
CDR3 protein: CASSLVTGMNTEAFF

CDR3 length: 15
V gene: TRBV11-2
CDR3 protein: CASSALRGPYNEQFF

CDR3 length: 14
V gene: TRBV6-6
CDR3 protein: CASSGQAGENIQYF

CDR3 length: 16
V gene: TRBV7-9
CDR3 protein: CASSSTGTSGGTEQYF

CDR3 length: 15
V gene: TRBV6-6
CDR3 protein: CASSYSGQGPYEQYF

CDR3 length: 14
V gene: TRBV30
CDR3 protein: CAWSVSGGGTEAFF

CDR3 length: 14
V gene: TRBV5-1
CDR3 protein: CASSLGGLDYEQYF

CDR3 length: 15
V gene: TRBV27
CDR3 protein: CASRSEGAPNQPQHF

CDR3 length: 15
V gene: TRBV10-3
CDR3 protein: CAISESGQGTDTQYF

CDR3 length: 15
V gene: TRBV6-6
CDR3 protein: CASTPGRGAPQTQYF

CDR3 length: 15
V gene: TRBV10-3
CDR3 protein: CAISVQGGLSDTQYF

CDR3 length: 15
V gene: TRBV5-4
CDR3 protein: CASSLGGGAYNEQFF

CDR3 length: 15
V gene: TRBV6-5
CDR3 protein: CASSRQGVNTGELFF

CDR3 length: 15
V gene: TRBV18
CDR3 protein: CASSLRGTTQHTQYF

CDR3 length: 13
V gene: TRBV15
CDR3 protein: CATSRDPESPLHF

CDR3 length: 16
V gene: TRBV5-1
CDR3 protein: CASSRGDRGQEYIQYF

CDR3 length: 13
V gene: TRBV6-1
CDR3 protein: CASSETGNQPQHF

CDR3 length: 11
V gene: TRBV29-1
CDR3 protein: CSDRLVGEQFF

CDR3 length: 14
V gene: TRBV14
CDR3 protein: CASSKQGFGNTIYF

CDR3 length: 15
V gene: TRBV6-1
CDR3 protein: CASSDSGQGGHSQHF

CDR3 length: 16
V gene: TRBV5-6
CDR3 protein: CASRQKVPDTLYGYTF

CDR3 length: 17
V gene: TRBV27
CDR3 protein: CASIATGALLGLYGYTF

CDR3 length: 15
V gene: TRBV6-4
CDR3 protein: CASRLQGFMNTEAFF

CDR3 length: 16
V gene: TRBV30
CDR3 protein: CAWSSGTGGGKEKLFF

CDR3 length: 13
V gene: TRBV29-1
CDR3 protein: CSVGGMDQETQYF

CDR3 length: 16
V gene: TRBV25-1
CDR3 protein: CASSGYQRDRPDTQYF